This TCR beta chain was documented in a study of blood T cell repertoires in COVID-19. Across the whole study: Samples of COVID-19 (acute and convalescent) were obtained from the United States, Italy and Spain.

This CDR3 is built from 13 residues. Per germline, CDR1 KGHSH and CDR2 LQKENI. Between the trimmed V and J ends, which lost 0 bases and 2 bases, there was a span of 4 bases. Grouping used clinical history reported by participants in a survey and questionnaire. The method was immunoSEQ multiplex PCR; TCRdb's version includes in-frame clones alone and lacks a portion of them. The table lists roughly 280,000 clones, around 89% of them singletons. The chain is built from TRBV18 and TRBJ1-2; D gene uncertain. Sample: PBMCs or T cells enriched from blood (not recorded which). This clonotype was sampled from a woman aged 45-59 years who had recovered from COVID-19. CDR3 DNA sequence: TGTGCCAGCTCACCACCTGGCAACTATGGCTACACCTTC. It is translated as CASSPPGNYGYTF.